This TCR beta chain was obtained from a study of T-cell memory formation after mild COVID-19. Per germline, CDR1 SGHKS and CDR2 YYEKEE (reference sequence). V was shortened by 1 base and J by 2 bases, with 10 bases between the two germline ends. The CDR3 is made up of 14 amino acids. This clonotype was seen a handful of times. TCRdb re-derived calls from the 5' RACE reads in MiXCR, one entry per CDR3 protein. Of around 320,000 distinct CDR3 sequences in the sample, around 19% were seen once. The V and J genes are TRBV5-5 and TRBJ2-7, with D possibly being TRBD1 (6 bases). The sequence derives from a young man who had mild COVID-19 (a few samples of this study predate the infection). Cell type and time point are not known. Sequences were obtained from PBMCs or a T cell subset sorted from them (not recorded which). CDR3 sequence (DNA): TGTGCCAGCAGCTTGTCGGACAGAACCTACGAGCAGTACGTC. Amino acids: CASSLSDRTYEQYV.